Sequencing of this T cell receptor beta chain was carried out in a study of blood T cell repertoires in COVID-19. Overall study context: The study drew acute and convalescent COVID-19 samples from the United States, Italy and Spain.

The CDR3 runs to 14 residues. The V end was cut by 4 bases, the J end by 2 bases, with 11 bases between. The germline V gene encodes CDR1 SGHDT and CDR2 YYEEEE. Here immunoSEQ multiplex PCR was the method, and the copy in TCRdb shows in-frame clones only, minus some. The data contain over 90,000 clones, about 80% of them singletons. The chain employs TRBV5-6 and TRBJ2-3, with D possibly being TRBD1 (6 bases). This clonotype originated in a human donor in a cohort sampled during active or convalescent COVID-19. The sample taken for sequencing was peripheral blood. The CDR3 region has the DNA TGTGCCAGCAGCCCGACAGGAACCACAGATACGCAGTATTTT. The encoded protein is CASSPTGTTDTQYF.